The clone carrying this TCR beta chain came up many times. Regions amplified from RNA transcripts were the TCR beta CDR3 regions. HTBI primers drove first-round RT-PCR of the TCR CDR3. TCRdb processed the multiplex PCR reads anew with MiXCR; each CDR3 protein has one entry. The sample contains 390,000 or so distinct CDR3 sequences, around 15% of which appear only once. CDR1 LGHDT and CDR2 YNNKEL come from the germline V gene (reference sequence). This CDR3 contains 14 residues. The ends were cut back, 1 base at V and 0 bases at J, with 6 bases in the middle. This specimen comes from a study of T cells in Graves' hyperthyroidism and ophthalmopathy.

This sequence was found in a man younger than 30 with Graves' ophthalmopathy. The sample consisted of blood. The chain combines TRBV3-1 with TRBJ2-5; D is undetermined. The CDR3 nucleotides are TGTGCCAGCAGCCAAGTCCCCGACCAAGAGACCCAGTACTTC. It is translated as CASSQVPDQETQYF.